This T cell receptor beta chain emerged from a study of cytomegalovirus exposure and HLA in healthy donors. For the study at large: The study's early data release held about 80 million unique TCRs from HLA-typed donors.

Although they were nominally healthy when sampled, donors likely had unrecorded immune exposures. Use of 60 Vbeta and 13 Jbeta primers characterized the PCR. Authors' methods: Counted up in a later analysis, unique TCR beta chains came to about 80 million, with some 11 million shared. Repertoires were generated with immunoSEQ multiplex PCR, while TCRdb's copy carries only in-frame clones and drops some. V, J and clone size derive from that table, while D and trimming were established from the DNA sequence. Of about 140,000 clones detected, 60% to 85% appear once; the ten largest clones hold 2.5% to 3.5%. This CDR3 region has 18 residues. CDR1 is MRHNA, CDR2 SNTAGT, per germline. V shed 6 bases, J shed 0 bases, and the junction held 11 bases outside the gene matches.

The chain is built from TRBV6-4 and TRBJ1-5, with 10 bases identical to TRBD1. The sample consisted of PBMCs. The source is a male donor in good health and CMV-seronegative. The DNA for the CDR3 is TGTGCCAGCAGATTCCCGGGACAGGGGCCGGATAGCAATCAGCCCCAGCATTTT. Translation gives CASRFPGQGPDSNQPQHF.